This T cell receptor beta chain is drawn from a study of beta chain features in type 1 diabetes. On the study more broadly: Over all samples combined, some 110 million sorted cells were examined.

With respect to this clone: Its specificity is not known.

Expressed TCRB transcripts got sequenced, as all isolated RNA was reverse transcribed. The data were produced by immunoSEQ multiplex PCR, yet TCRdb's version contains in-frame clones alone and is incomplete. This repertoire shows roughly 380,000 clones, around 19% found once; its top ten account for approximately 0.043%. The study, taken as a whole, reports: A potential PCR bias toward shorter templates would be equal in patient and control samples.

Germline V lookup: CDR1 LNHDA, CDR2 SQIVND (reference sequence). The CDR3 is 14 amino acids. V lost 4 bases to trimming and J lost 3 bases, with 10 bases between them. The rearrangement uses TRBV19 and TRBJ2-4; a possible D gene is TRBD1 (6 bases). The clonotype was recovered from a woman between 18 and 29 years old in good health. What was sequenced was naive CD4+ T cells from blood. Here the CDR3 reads CASSTGVGKNIQYF. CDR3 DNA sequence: TGTGCCAGTAGTACAGGGGTTGGCAAAAACATTCAGTACTTC.